This record looks at one T cell receptor beta chain sequence and its context. The data belong to a study of T cell responses to AZD1222 COVID-19 vaccine. Generated by immunoSEQ multiplex PCR, the TCRdb table keeps only in-frame clones and is missing some. Of about 76,000 clones listed, 70% to 80% were seen once; the top ten hold 25% to 30%. Trimming took 0 bases from V and 4 from J; bases not matched to a gene: 3. This CDR3 contains 15 residues. The germline CDR1 and CDR2 sequences are MNHNY and SVGAGI (reference sequence). The V gene is TRBV6-6, the J gene TRBJ1-5; 7 nucleotides match TRBD1. The source of this sequence is an adult who received the MenACWY meningococcal vaccine as a control. Sequenced here: peripheral blood, sampled 28 days after the second dose of the MenACWY control vaccine. CDR3 protein: CASSYSDRKNQPQHF. DNA of the CDR3: TGTGCCAGCAGTTACTCGGACAGGAAAAATCAGCCCCAGCATTTT.